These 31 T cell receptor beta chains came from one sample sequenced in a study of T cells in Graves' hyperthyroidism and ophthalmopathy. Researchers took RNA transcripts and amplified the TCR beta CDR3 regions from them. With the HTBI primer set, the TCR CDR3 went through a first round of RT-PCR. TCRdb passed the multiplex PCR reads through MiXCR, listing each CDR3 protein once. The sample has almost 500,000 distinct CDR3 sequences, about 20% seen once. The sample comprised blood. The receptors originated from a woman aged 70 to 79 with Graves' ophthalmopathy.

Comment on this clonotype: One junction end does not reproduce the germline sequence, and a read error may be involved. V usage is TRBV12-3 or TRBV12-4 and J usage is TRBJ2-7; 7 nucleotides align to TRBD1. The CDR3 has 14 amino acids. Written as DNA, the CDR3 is TGTGCCAGCAGTTTAGGACAGGGTACCTACGAGCAGCACTTC. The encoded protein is CASSLGQGTYEQHF.

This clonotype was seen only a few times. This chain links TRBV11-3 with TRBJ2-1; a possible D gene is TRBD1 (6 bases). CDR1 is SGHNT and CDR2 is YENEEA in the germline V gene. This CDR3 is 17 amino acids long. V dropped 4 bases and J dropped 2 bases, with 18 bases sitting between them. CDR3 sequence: CASSSKVGQGTYNEQFF. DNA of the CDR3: TGTGCCAGCAGCTCCAAAGTGGGACAAGGTACCTACAATGAGCAGTTCTTC.

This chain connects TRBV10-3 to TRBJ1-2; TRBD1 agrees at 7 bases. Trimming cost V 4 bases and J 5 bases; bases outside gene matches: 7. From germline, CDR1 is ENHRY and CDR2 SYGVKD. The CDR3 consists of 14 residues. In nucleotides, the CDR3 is TGTGCCATCAGTGGTGACAGGGCCTTATATGGCTACACCTTC. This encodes CAISGDRALYGYTF.

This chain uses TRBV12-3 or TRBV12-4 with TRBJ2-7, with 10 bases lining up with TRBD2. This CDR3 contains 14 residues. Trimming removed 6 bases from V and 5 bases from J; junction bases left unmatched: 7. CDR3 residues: CASSLSGRANEQYF. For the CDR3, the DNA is TGTGCCAGCAGCCTCAGCGGGAGGGCCAACGAGCAGTACTTC.

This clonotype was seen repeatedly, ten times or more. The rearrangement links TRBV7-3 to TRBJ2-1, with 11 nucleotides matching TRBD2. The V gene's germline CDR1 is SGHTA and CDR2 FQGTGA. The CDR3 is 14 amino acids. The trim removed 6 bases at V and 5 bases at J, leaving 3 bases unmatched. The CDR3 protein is CASSIAGGHNEQFF. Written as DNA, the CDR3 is TGTGCCAGCAGTATAGCGGGAGGGCACAATGAGCAGTTCTTC.

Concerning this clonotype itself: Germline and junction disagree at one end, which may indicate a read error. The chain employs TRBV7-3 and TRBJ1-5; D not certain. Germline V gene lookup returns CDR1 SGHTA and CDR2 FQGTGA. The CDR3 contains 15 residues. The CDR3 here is CASSPSQCLNRPQHF. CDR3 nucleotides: TGTGCCAGCAGCCCCAGTCAATGTCTAAATCGGCCCCAGCATTTT.

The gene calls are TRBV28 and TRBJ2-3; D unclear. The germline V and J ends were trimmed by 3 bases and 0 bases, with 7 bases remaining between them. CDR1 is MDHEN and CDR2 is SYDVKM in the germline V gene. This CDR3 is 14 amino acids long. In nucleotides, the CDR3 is TGTGCCAGCAGTTTTCGGCAGAGCACAGATACGCAGTATTTT. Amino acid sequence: CASSFRQSTDTQYF.

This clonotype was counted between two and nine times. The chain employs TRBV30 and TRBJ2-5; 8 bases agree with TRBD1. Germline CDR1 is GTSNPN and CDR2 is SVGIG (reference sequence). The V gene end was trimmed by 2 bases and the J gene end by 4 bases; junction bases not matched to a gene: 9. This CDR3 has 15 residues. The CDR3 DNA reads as TGTGCCTGGAGTTCGGTCAGGGGGCTTCGAGAGACCCAGTACTTC. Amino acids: CAWSSVRGLRETQYF.

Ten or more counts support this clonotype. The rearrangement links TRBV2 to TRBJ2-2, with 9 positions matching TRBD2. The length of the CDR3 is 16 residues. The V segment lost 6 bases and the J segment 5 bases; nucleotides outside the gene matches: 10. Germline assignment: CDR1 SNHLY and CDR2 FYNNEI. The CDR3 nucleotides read TGTGCCAGCAGGGAAATAGCGGGAGCGTGGACCGGGGAGCTGTTTTTT. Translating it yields CASREIAGAWTGELFF.

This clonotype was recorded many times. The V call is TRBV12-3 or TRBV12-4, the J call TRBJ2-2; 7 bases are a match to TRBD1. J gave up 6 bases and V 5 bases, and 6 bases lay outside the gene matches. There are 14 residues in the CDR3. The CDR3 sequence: CASSLVQGAGELFF. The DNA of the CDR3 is TGTGCCAGCAGTCTGGTCCAGGGGGCCGGGGAGCTGTTTTTT.

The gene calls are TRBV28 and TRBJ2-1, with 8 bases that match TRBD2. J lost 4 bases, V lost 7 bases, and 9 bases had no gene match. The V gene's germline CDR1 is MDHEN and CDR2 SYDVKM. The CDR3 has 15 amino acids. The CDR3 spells CASTLTGLGYNEQFF. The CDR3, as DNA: TGTGCCAGCACCCTTACGGGACTAGGTTACAATGAGCAGTTCTTC.

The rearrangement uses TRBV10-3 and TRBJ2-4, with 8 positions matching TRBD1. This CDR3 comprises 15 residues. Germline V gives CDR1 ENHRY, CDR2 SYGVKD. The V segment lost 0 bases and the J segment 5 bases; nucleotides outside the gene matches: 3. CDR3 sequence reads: CAISESGTGENIQYF. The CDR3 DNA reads TGTGCCATCAGTGAGTCCGGGACAGGTGAAAACATTCAGTACTTC.

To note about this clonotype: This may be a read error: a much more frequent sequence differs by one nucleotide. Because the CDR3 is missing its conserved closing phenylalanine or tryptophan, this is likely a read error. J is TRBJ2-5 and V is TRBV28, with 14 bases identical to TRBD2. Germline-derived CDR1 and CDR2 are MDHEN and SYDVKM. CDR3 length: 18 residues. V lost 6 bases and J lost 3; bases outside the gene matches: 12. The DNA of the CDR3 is TGTGCCAGCAGCTCCGGACTAGCGGGAGGTCGTGGTAAAGAGACCCAGTACCTC. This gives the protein CASSSGLAGGRGKETQYL.

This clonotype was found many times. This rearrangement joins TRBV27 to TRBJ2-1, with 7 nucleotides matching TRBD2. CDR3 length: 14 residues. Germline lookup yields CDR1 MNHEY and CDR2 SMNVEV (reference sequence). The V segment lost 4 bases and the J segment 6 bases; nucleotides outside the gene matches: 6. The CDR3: CASSSPGLSNEQFF. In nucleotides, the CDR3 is TGTGCCAGCAGTTCCCCGGGACTATCCAATGAGCAGTTCTTC.

The CDR3 bases are TGTGCCAGCAGTATGTCCGGGACTAGCGGGAATGAGCAGTTCTTC. Translation: CASSMSGTSGNEQFF. This chain links TRBV6-1 with TRBJ2-1; 12 bases are shared with TRBD2. The germline V gene has CDR1 MNHNS and CDR2 SASEGT. The CDR3 is made up of 15 amino acids. J lost 7 bases, V lost 5 bases, and 6 bases had no gene match.

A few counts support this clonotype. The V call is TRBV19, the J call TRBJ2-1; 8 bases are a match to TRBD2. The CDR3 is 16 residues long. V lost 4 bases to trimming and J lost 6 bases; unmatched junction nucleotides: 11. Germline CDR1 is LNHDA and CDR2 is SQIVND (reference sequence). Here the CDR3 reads CASSNPGLEVRNEQFF. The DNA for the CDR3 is TGTGCCAGTAGTAATCCGGGACTAGAGGTGCGCAATGAGCAGTTCTTC.

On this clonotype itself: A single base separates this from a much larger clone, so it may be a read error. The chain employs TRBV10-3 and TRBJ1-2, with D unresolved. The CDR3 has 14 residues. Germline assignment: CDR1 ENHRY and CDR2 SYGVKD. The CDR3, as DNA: TGTGCCATCAGTGTAGGTGTAGTTGACTATGACTACACCTTC. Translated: CAISVGVVDYDYTF.

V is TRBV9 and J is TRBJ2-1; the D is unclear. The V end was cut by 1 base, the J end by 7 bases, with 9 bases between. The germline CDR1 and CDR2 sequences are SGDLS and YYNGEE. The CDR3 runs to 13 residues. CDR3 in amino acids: CASSVTFGNEQFF. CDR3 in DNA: TGTGCCAGCAGCGTAACCTTTGGGAATGAGCAGTTCTTC.

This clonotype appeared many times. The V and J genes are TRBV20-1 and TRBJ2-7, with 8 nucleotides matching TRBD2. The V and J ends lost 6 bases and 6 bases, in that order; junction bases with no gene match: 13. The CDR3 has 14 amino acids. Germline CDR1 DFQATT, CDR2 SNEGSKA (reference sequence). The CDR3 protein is CSATESGSLIEQYF. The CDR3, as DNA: TGCAGTGCGACGGAGAGCGGGAGTTTGATCGAGCAGTACTTC.

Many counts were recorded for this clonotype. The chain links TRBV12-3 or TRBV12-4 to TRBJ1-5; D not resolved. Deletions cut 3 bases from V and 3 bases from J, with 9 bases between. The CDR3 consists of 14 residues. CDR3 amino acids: CASSFSDSNQPQHF. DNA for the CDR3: TGTGCCAGCAGTTTCAGTGACTCCAATCAGCCCCAGCATTTT.

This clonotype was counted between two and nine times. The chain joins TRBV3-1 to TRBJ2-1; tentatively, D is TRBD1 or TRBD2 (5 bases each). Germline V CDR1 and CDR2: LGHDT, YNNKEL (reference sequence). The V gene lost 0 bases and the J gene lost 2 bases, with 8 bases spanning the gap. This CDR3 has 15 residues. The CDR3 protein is CASSQDTGPYNEQFF. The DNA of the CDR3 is TGTGCCAGCAGCCAAGATACGGGGCCCTACAATGAGCAGTTCTTC.

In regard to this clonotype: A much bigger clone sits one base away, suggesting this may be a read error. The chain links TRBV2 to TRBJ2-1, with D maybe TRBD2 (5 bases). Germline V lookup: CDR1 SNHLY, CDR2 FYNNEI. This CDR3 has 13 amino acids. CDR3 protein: CASCEGLGFKQFF. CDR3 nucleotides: TGTGCCAGCTGTGAAGGACTCGGATTTAAGCAGTTCTTC.

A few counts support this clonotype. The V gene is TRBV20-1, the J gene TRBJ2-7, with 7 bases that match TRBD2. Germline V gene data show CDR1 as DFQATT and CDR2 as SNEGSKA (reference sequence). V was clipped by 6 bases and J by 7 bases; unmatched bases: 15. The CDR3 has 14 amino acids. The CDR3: CSAPKGGSAGEQYF. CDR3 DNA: TGCAGTGCCCCTAAGGGCGGGAGTGCGGGGGAGCAGTACTTC.

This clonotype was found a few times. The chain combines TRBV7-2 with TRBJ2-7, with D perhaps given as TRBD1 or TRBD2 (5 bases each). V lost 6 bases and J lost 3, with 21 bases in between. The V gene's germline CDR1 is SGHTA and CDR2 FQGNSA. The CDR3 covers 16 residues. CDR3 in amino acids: CASSPRAGTRYYEQYF. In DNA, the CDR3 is TGTGCCAGCAGTCCCCGAGCAGGGACCCGATACTACGAGCAGTACTTC.

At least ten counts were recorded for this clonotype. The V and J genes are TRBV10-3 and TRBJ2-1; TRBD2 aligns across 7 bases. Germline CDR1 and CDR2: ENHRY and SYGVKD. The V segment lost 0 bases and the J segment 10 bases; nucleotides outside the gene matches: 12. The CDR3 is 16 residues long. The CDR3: CAISESLAALGVEQFF. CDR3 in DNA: TGTGCCATCAGTGAGTCGCTAGCGGCCCTAGGCGTGGAGCAGTTCTTC.

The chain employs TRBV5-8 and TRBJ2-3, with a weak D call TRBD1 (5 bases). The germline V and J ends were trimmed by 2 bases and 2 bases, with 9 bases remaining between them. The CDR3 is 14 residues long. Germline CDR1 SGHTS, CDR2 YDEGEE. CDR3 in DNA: TGTGCCAGCAGCTTTCCAGGGTACACAGATACGCAGTATTTT. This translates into CASSFPGYTDTQYF.

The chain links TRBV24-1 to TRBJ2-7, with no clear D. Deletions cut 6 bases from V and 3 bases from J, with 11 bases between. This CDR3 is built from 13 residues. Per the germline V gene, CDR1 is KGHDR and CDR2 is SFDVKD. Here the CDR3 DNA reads TGTGCCACCAGTCGAGGCGGAAACTACGAGCAGTACTTC. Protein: CATSRGGNYEQYF.

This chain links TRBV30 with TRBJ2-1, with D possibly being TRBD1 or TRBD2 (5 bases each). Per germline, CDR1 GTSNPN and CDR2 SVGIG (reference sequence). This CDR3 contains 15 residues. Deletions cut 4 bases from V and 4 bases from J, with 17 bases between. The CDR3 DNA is TGTGCCTGGAAGTGGCTAGGGGAGCGGTACAATGAGCAGTTCTTC. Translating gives CAWKWLGERYNEQFF. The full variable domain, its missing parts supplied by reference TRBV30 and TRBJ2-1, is SQTIHQWPATLVQPVGSPLSLECTVEGTSNPNLYWYRQAAGRGLQLLFYSVGIGQISSEVPQNLSASRPQDRQFILSSKKLLLSDSGFYLCAWKWLGERYNEQFFGPGTRLTVL.

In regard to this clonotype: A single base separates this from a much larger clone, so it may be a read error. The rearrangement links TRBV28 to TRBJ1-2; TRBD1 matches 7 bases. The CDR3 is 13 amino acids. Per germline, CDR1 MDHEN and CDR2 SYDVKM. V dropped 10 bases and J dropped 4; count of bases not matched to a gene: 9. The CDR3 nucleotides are TGTGCCAACAGGCGACAGGGCGGCTATGGCTACACCTTC. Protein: CANRRQGGYGYTF.

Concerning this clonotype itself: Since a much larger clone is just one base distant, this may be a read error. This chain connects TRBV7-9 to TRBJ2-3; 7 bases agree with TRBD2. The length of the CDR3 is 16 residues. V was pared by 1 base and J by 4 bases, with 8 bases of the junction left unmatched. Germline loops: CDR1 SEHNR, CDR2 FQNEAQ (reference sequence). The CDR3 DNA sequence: TGTGCCAGCAGCTTAGTAGGAGCGGGAAACGCAGATACGCAGTATTTT. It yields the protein CASSLVGAGNADTQYF.

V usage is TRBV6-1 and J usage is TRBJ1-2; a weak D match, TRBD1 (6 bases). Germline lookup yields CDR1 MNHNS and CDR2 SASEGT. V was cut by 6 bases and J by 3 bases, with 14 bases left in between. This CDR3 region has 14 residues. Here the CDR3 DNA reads TGTGCCAGCAGGTCCGGGACACAGGACTATGGCTACACCTTC. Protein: CASRSGTQDYGYTF.